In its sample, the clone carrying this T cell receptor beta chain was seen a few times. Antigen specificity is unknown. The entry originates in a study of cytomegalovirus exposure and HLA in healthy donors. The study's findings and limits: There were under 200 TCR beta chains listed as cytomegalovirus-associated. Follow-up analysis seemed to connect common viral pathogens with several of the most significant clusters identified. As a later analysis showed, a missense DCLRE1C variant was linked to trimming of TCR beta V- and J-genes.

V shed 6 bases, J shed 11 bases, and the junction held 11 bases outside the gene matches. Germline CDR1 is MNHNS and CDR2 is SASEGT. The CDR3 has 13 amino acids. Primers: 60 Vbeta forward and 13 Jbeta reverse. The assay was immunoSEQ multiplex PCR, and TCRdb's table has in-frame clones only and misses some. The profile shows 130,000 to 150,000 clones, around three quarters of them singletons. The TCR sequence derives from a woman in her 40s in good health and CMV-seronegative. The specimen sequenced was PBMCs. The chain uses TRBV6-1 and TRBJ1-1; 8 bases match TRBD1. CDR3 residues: CASRARDRLIAFF. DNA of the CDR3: TGTGCCAGCAGGGCCCGGGACAGGCTGATTGCTTTCTTT.